A selection of T cell receptor beta chains follows, all from one sample in a study of identifying expanded T cells in peripheral blood. Using immunoSEQ multiplex PCR, the repertoire was profiled, and TCRdb retains in-frame clones only, with some absent. Of 100,000 to 150,000 clones in the sample, approximately 80% were seen once. Sample: blood. All receptors derive from a person aged 18 to 70 in good health. Each CDR3 is given with its conserved first and last residue. The order of the fields is V gene, J gene, D gene, CDR3 protein. The D gene is left open where the match is weak.

>TRBV19|TRBJ1-1|.
CASSIDFSYPPSF
>TRBV9|TRBJ2-1|.
CASSAGGGTGVTSEQFF
>TRBV7-2|TRBJ2-7|.
CASSLPPSYEQYF
>TRBV5-4|TRBJ1-2|.
CASSLDRANYGYTF
>TRBV7-9|TRBJ1-2|.
CASSLSGGSNYGYTF
>TRBV27|TRBJ2-1|.
CASMEGASYNEQFF
>TRBV11-2|TRBJ1-2|.
CASSFDTGGRGGYTF
>TRBV19|TRBJ1-2|.
CASKSGGGGDGYTF
>TRBV7-6|TRBJ2-1|TRBD2
CASSLNTGTSGGEQFF
>TRBV18|TRBJ2-1|TRBD2
CASSPPSGGRISEQFF
>TRBV29-1|TRBJ2-5|.
CSVYSNPGPRGETQYF
>TRBV10-3|TRBJ2-3|.
CAIGPGSDLGTQYF
>TRBV6-5|TRBJ1-2|TRBD1
CASRNGGTGRGYTF
>TRBV20-1|TRBJ1-1|.
CSARSKTEAFF
>TRBV7-8|TRBJ1-2|TRBD1
CASSLYRDRGVARGYTF
>TRBV11-2|TRBJ1-2|.
CASSLESTSPRYTF
>TRBV4-1|TRBJ2-1|TRBD2
CASSQGPWMAGDDNEQFF
>TRBV5-6|TRBJ2-1|.
CASESADRNYYNEQFF
>TRBV14|TRBJ1-6|.
CASSRDTNSPLHF
>TRBV7-6|TRBJ1-1|.
CASSLTVLDHGGGNTEAFF
>TRBV7-9|TRBJ1-4|TRBD1
CASSRDRNGANEKLFF
>TRBV14|TRBJ2-7|TRBD1
CASSLRQGRGSYEQYF
>TRBV6-6|TRBJ2-2|.
CASNAARPGELFF
>TRBV6-5|TRBJ1-4|.
CASSYDFGDSEKLFF
>TRBV6-1|TRBJ2-7|TRBD1
CASSEGRWGTGYYEQYF
>TRBV7-2|TRBJ1-6|.
CASSLTGGSPLHF
>TRBV7-8|TRBJ2-7|.
CASSFTSSYEQYF
>TRBV29-1|TRBJ1-1|.
CSVEGAWLPKAFF
>TRBV7-9|TRBJ1-4|.
CASSHPGGGGDEKLFF
>TRBV7-8|TRBJ2-7|TRBD1
CASSLIGTGSYEQYF
>TRBV7-6|TRBJ2-3|.
CASSPGGRGTDTQYF
>TRBV5-1|TRBJ1-6|.
CASSLSFRGPNSPLHF
>TRBV6-5|TRBJ2-4|TRBD2
CASRLAGENIQYF
>TRBV27|TRBJ1-2|.
CASSRTSSYGYTF
>TRBV5-6|TRBJ2-6|.
CASSLLRDSSGANVLTF
>TRBV4-2|TRBJ2-1|TRBD2
CASSQSGASSYNEQFF
>TRBV2|TRBJ2-3|.
CASSDTLRKDTQYF
>TRBV6-1|TRBJ1-1|.
CASISSGREAFF
>TRBV19|TRBJ1-5|.
CASSLTPQGNNQPQHF
>TRBV4-1|TRBJ2-7|TRBD2
CASSPFSAGAPYEQYF
>TRBV5-4|TRBJ1-3|.
CASSGPRGISGNTIYF
>TRBV19|TRBJ2-7|.
CASSTQGSGSYEQYF
>TRBV6-1|TRBJ2-3|.
CASRDRYTDTQYF
>TRBV6-6|TRBJ2-1|.
CASSFPGLGDEQFF
>TRBV7-9|TRBJ1-3|TRBD1
CASSFGQGHIYF
>TRBV5-1|TRBJ2-3|.
CASSFSPPGLTDTQYF
>TRBV7-9|TRBJ1-1|.
CASSLGFARSEAFF
>TRBV5-4|TRBJ1-1|TRBD1
CASSTQGSNTEAFF
>TRBV7-2|TRBJ2-7|TRBD1
CASSGRLRTGGGEQYF
>TRBV7-9|TRBJ2-3|TRBD1
CATGTGGVDTQYF
>TRBV5-6|TRBJ2-7|.
CASSLGYNSYEQYF
>TRBV7-7|TRBJ2-5|.
CASSPGETQYF
>TRBV11-3|TRBJ1-3|.
CASSLGGYAGNTIYF
>TRBV23-1|TRBJ1-2|TRBD1
CASSPSGEDRTNYGYTF
>TRBV27|TRBJ1-5|.
CASRTWGGETQPQHF